These 32 T cell receptor beta chains originate from one sample sequenced in a study of cytomegalovirus exposure and HLA in healthy donors. PCR involved 60 Vbeta and 13 Jbeta primers. This table comes from immunoSEQ multiplex PCR, and its TCRdb copy is limited to in-frame clones, with some not included. This sample has about 120,000 clones, with roughly 80% found just once. Sequences were obtained from PBMCs. These receptors were obtained from a female donor in good health and CMV-seropositive.

This chain joins TRBV28 and TRBJ1-5; D not certain. Trimming pared 2 bases from V and 6 bases from J, leaving 5 bases between. The CDR3 runs to 12 residues. The germline V gene encodes CDR1 MDHEN and CDR2 SYDVKM. The CDR3 protein is CASSLQAQPQHF. CDR3 in DNA: TGTGCCAGCAGTTTACAGGCTCAGCCCCAGCATTTT.

This clone was recorded only once. The chain carries TRBV27 and TRBJ2-6, with D tentatively TRBD2 (7 bases). Germline V gene data show CDR1 as MNHEY and CDR2 as SMNVEV (reference sequence). Trimming pared 2 bases from V and 4 bases from J, leaving 18 bases between. This CDR3 spans 18 amino acids. CDR3 sequence: CASSLRGGAGSGANVLTF. The CDR3 nucleotides read TGTGCCAGCAGTTTAAGGGGGGGAGCAGGGTCCGGGGCCAACGTCCTGACTTTC. Full variable domain (missing parts from reference TRBV27 and TRBJ2-6): EAQVTQNPRYLITVTGKKLTVTCSQNMNHEYMSWYRQDPGLGLRQIYYSMNVEVTDKGDVPEGYKVSRKEKRNFPLILESPSPNQTSLYFCASSLRGGAGSGANVLTFGAGSRLTVL.

This clone was seen a few times. This chain joins TRBV2 and TRBJ2-3, with D tentatively TRBD1 (5 bases). Germline V CDR1 and CDR2: SNHLY, FYNNEI. There are 13 residues in the CDR3. Trimming took off 7 bases at V and 4 bases at J, with 12 bases between the two ends. This CDR3 reads CASTRDLSDTQYF. In DNA, the CDR3 is TGTGCCAGCACCAGGGATTTATCAGATACGCAGTATTTT.

In this sample, this clone turned up once. V usage is TRBV11-3 and J usage is TRBJ2-5; a possible D gene is TRBD2 (7 bases). CDR1 SGHNT and CDR2 YENEEA come from the germline V gene. The CDR3 loop spans 14 amino acids. Trimming took off 3 bases at V and 3 bases at J, with 11 bases between the two ends. The CDR3 reads CASSFGGAEETQYF. CDR3 nucleotide sequence: TGTGCCAGCAGCTTTGGGGGGGCTGAAGAGACCCAGTACTTC.

The chain is built from TRBV20-1 and TRBJ2-1; a possible D gene is TRBD1 (5 bases). Trimming removed 7 bases from V and 4 bases from J, with 8 bases in between. The CDR3 is 11 residues long. Germline lookup yields CDR1 DFQATT and CDR2 SNEGSKA (reference sequence). The CDR3 region is CSVGAYNEQFF. The CDR3 DNA reads TGCAGTGTAGGGGCATACAATGAGCAGTTCTTC.

The chain joins TRBV28 to TRBJ2-3; 9 bases align to TRBD2. J was trimmed by 2 bases and V by 3 bases; bases with no gene match: 15. The germline gives CDR1 MDHEN, CDR2 SYDVKM. The CDR3 consists of 19 residues. The DNA of the CDR3 is TGTGCCAGCAGTTTCACCTTAGCGGGGGCCACCTTATACACAGATACGCAGTATTTT. The encoded protein is CASSFTLAGATLYTDTQYF. Together with reference TRBV28 and TRBJ2-3, the CDR3 gives the full variable domain: DVKVTQSSRYLVKRTGEKVFLECVQDMDHENMFWYRQDPGLGLRLIYFSYDVKMKEKGDIPEGYSVSREKKERFSLILESASTNQTSMYLCASSFTLAGATLYTDTQYFGPGTRLTVL.

The chain couples TRBV4-3 to TRBJ2-1; 11 bases match TRBD2. Germline assignment: CDR1 LGHNA and CDR2 YSLEER. The length of the CDR3 is 16 residues. The ends lost 0 bases at V and 3 bases at J; junction bases unmatched: 1. This chain's CDR3 is CASSQETSGSYNEQFF. The CDR3 nucleotides read TGCGCCAGCAGCCAAGAAACTAGCGGGAGCTACAATGAGCAGTTCTTC.

The chain has TRBV11-2 and TRBJ1-2, with 9 positions matching TRBD1. Per germline, CDR1 SGHAT and CDR2 FQNNGV. The CDR3 runs to 15 residues. Trimming removed 6 bases from V and 4 bases from J; junction bases left unmatched: 9. CDR3 nucleotides: TGTGCCAGCAGAGGCCCGGGACAGGGTCCCTATGGCTACACCTTC. Amino acid sequence: CASRGPGQGPYGYTF.

V and J are TRBV5-1 and TRBJ2-3; TRBD1 is a possible D gene (6 bases). The CDR3 has 18 residues. V was clipped by 0 bases and J by 0 bases, with 17 bases between them. In germline, CDR1 is SGHRS, CDR2 YFSETQ. The CDR3 region has the DNA TGCGCCAGCAGCTTGGACCCACAGGGTAGGGCTAGCACAGATACGCAGTATTTT. This codes for CASSLDPQGRASTDTQYF.

A few counts support this clone. The chain combines TRBV5-1 with TRBJ1-4, with D unclear. CDR3 length: 15 residues. V was trimmed by 3 bases and J by 0 bases, leaving 9 bases between them. Germline CDR1 and CDR2: SGHRS and YFSETQ. The CDR3 DNA reads as TGCGCCAGCAGCTCTACAGATGCAACTAATGAAAAACTGTTTTTT. Translated, it gives CASSSTDATNEKLFF.

The V call is TRBV11-2, the J call TRBJ2-7; D is possibly TRBD2 (5 bases). The CDR3 totals 12 residues. Germline lookup yields CDR1 SGHAT and CDR2 FQNNGV. Trimming took off 0 bases at V and 9 bases at J, with 9 bases between the two ends. CDR3 protein: CASSLDRGVQYF. The CDR3 nucleotides are TGTGCCAGCAGCTTAGATCGGGGAGTGCAGTACTTC.

V usage is TRBV29-1 and J usage is TRBJ2-7, with D perhaps TRBD2 (5 bases). CDR1 is SQVTM and CDR2 is ANQGSEA in the germline V gene. V lost 4 bases, J lost 2 bases, and 12 bases lay in between. This CDR3 contains 13 residues. The CDR3 coding sequence is TGCAGCGTTGTTGAGGGATCCCCCTACGAGCAGTACTTC. Amino acid sequence: CSVVEGSPYEQYF.

The rearrangement links TRBV9 to TRBJ1-2, with D possibly matching TRBD1 (5 bases). The germline V gene encodes CDR1 SGDLS and CDR2 YYNGEE. The length of the CDR3 is 15 residues. V was shortened by 0 bases and J by 4 bases, with 13 bases between the two germline ends. CDR3 region: CASSVGQRASYGYTF. CDR3 nucleotide sequence: TGTGCCAGCAGCGTAGGACAGCGGGCGAGCTATGGCTACACCTTC.

This clone was counted a few times. The chain couples TRBV18 to TRBJ1-2; D might be TRBD1 (5 bases). Germline V gene lookup returns CDR1 KGHSH and CDR2 LQKENI. The CDR3 is 14 amino acids. Trimming removed 3 bases from V and 2 bases from J, with 10 bases in between. CDR3 nucleotides: TGTGCCAGCTCACCGGCAGGGATGAACTATGGCTACACCTTC. Protein product: CASSPAGMNYGYTF.

This chain links TRBV18 with TRBJ1-5, with 11 bases matching TRBD1. V shed 5 bases, J shed 6 bases, and the junction held 6 bases outside the gene matches. This CDR3 comprises 15 residues. In germline, CDR1 is KGHSH, CDR2 LQKENI. The CDR3 loop reads CASSGPGQGVQPQHF. The CDR3 DNA is TGTGCCAGCTCAGGACCGGGACAGGGGGTTCAGCCCCAGCATTTT.

This clone was observed a single time. V gene TRBV18 combines with J gene TRBJ2-7; TRBD1 aligns across 10 bases. There are 15 residues in the CDR3. The J segment lost 2 bases and the V segment lost 3 bases, leaving 4 bases of the junction unmatched. Germline CDR1 and CDR2: KGHSH and LQKENI. DNA for the CDR3: TGTGCCAGCTCACCGGGACAGGGGATCCCCTACGAGCAGTACTTC. This sequence encodes CASSPGQGIPYEQYF.

The chain has TRBV7-9 and TRBJ1-5; TRBD1 is a possible D gene (5 bases). Trimming stripped 3 bases from V and 3 bases from J, with 9 bases between. This CDR3 has 14 amino acids. In germline, CDR1 is SEHNR, CDR2 FQNEAQ (reference sequence). The CDR3 bases are TGTGCCAGCAGCTTTGGACACCCCAATCAGCCCCAGCATTTT. Encoded protein: CASSFGHPNQPQHF.

This rearrangement joins TRBV27 to TRBJ1-2; D possibly corresponds to TRBD1 (5 bases). Looked up from germline, CDR1 is MNHEY and CDR2 is SMNVEV (reference sequence). Trimming took off 3 bases at V and 8 bases at J, with 19 bases between the two ends. The CDR3 runs 15 residues. CDR3 bases: TGTGCCAGCAGTTTTAAGGGTGTGGGGGGTGGGGGCTACACCTTC. Translated, it gives CASSFKGVGGGGYTF.

The chain employs TRBV5-1 and TRBJ2-5, with TRBD2 identical over 11 bases. There are 15 residues in the CDR3. V shed 7 bases and J 5 bases; nucleotides not matched to a gene: 10. The germline V gene encodes CDR1 SGHRS and CDR2 YFSETQ. CDR3 nucleotide sequence: TGCGCCAGCGGGGCTAGCGGGGGGACCGGGGAGACCCAGTACTTC. Residues: CASGASGGTGETQYF.

The chain carries TRBV7-2 and TRBJ2-1; D perhaps matches TRBD2 (5 bases). V lost 1 base and J 4 bases, leaving 5 bases between the germline ends. CDR3 size: 13 residues. The germline gives CDR1 SGHTA, CDR2 FQGNSA. The CDR3 DNA is TGTGCCAGCAGCTTAGGGGAGTACAATGAGCAGTTCTTC. As protein: CASSLGEYNEQFF. Complete variable domain (other parts from reference TRBV7-2 and TRBJ2-1): GAGVSQSPSNKVTEKGKDVELRCDPISGHTALYWYRQSLGQGLEFLIYFQGNSAPDKSGLPSDRFSAERTGGSVSTLTIQRTQQEDSAVYLCASSLGEYNEQFFGPGTRLTVL.

This clone was seen only once. This chain joins TRBV2 and TRBJ1-2, with D uncertain. Trimming removed 6 bases at V and 3 bases at J, with 14 bases between. Germline V CDR1 and CDR2: SNHLY, FYNNEI. The length of the CDR3 is 14 residues. As DNA, the CDR3 is TGTGCCAGCAGGGGAGGGAGCCGCTACTATGGCTACACCTTC. Translating gives CASRGGSRYYGYTF.

The chain is built from TRBV2 and TRBJ2-5; D unclear. Germline CDR1 reads SNHLY; CDR2 reads FYNNEI. The CDR3 runs to 11 residues. The V and J ends lost 8 bases and 2 bases respectively, with 6 bases between them. The chain's CDR3 is CASAQQETQYF. In nucleotides, the CDR3 is TGTGCCAGCGCACAGCAAGAGACCCAGTACTTC.

This clone was seen once. The chain joins TRBV9 to TRBJ1-1; 7 nucleotides align to TRBD1. The CDR3 totals 17 residues. Germline V CDR1 and CDR2: SGDLS, YYNGEE. V shed 0 bases, J shed 0 bases, and the junction held 8 bases outside the gene matches. The CDR3 DNA follows: TGTGCCAGCAGCGTAGATACAGGGGAAGGCATGAACACTGAAGCTTTCTTT. It codes for CASSVDTGEGMNTEAFF.

V gene TRBV2 combines with J gene TRBJ1-6; TRBD1 aligns across 7 bases. The CDR3 loop spans 16 amino acids. The germline CDR1 and CDR2 sequences are SNHLY and FYNNEI. CDR3 bases: TGTGCAATCCAGACGGGACAGAGCTCCTATAATTCACCCCTCCACTTT. Amino acid sequence: CAIQTGQSSYNSPLHF.

This sequence joins TRBV15 and TRBJ1-6, with D perhaps matching TRBD1 (5 bases). Germline V gene data show CDR1 as LNHNV and CDR2 as YYDKDF (reference sequence). The CDR3 has 13 residues. V was trimmed by 0 bases and J by 14 bases, leaving 11 bases between them. This CDR3 is CATSRDSGGTLHF. The DNA of the CDR3 is TGTGCCACCAGCAGAGATTCCGGGGGGACCCTCCACTTT.

The chain is built from TRBV6-5 and TRBJ1-5, with D possibly TRBD1 on 6 matching bases. Germline CDR1 reads MNHEY; CDR2 reads SVGAGI. Trimming stripped 4 bases from V and 9 bases from J, with 16 bases between. This CDR3 has 14 amino acids. CDR3 in amino acids: CASSLSRGIRPQHF. CDR3 DNA: TGTGCCAGCAGTTTGAGCAGGGGAATCAGGCCCCAGCATTTT.

In its sample, this clone was seen a few times. One end of the junction varies from germline; a read error may be responsible. The chain is built from TRBV7-9 and TRBJ1-1; D is unclear. CDR3 length: 13 residues. Germline V gives CDR1 SEHNR, CDR2 FQNEAQ (reference sequence). Written as DNA, the CDR3 is TGTTCCAGCAGCTTATCGGGAGACACTGAAGCTTTCTTT. It translates to CSSSLSGDTEAFF.

This chain connects TRBV30 to TRBJ1-3; unclear D gene. Germline-derived CDR1 and CDR2 are GTSNPN and SVGIG (reference sequence). V lost 2 bases and J 4 bases, leaving 12 bases between the germline ends. The CDR3 runs 14 residues. CDR3 in amino acids: CAWSPVHSGNTIYF. CDR3 in DNA: TGTGCCTGGAGTCCGGTCCACTCGGGAAACACCATATATTTT.

This clone was seen only a few times. This chain joins TRBV10-1 and TRBJ1-6; D uncertain. The germline gives CDR1 WNHNN, CDR2 SYGVQD (reference sequence). Trimming shortened V by 8 bases and J by 10 bases, and 18 bases separated the two germline ends. This CDR3 is 14 amino acids long. The CDR3 region is CASPPNWERSPLHF. The CDR3 DNA reads TGCGCCAGCCCTCCTAATTGGGAGCGCTCACCCCTCCACTTT.

The gene calls are TRBV5-1 and TRBJ1-2; maybe TRBD1 (6 bases). The CDR3 is 14 amino acids. V gave up 0 bases and J gave up 4 bases, with 10 bases separating them. The germline gives CDR1 SGHRS, CDR2 YFSETQ. As DNA, the CDR3 is TGCGCCAGCAGCTTGGGACAGGCCTTCTATGGCTACACCTTC. It yields the protein CASSLGQAFYGYTF.

The J gene is TRBJ2-3, the V gene TRBV29-1; D is unclear. The V end lost 4 bases, the J end lost 4 bases, and 12 bases lay between the germline ends. The CDR3 extends over 13 amino acids. The germline gives CDR1 SQVTM, CDR2 ANQGSEA. In DNA, the CDR3 is TGCAGCGTTGGTCGCGACTCCGCAGATACGCAGTATTTT. Translating it yields CSVGRDSADTQYF.

This clone showed up just a few times. The chain combines TRBV2 with TRBJ1-5; D is unclear. This CDR3 has 14 residues. The V end was cut by 4 bases, the J end by 1 base, with 8 bases between. Per the germline V gene, CDR1 is SNHLY and CDR2 is FYNNEI. In DNA, the CDR3 is TGTGCCAGCAGTGGGGCAGTAAGCAATCAGCCCCAGCATTTT. This translates into CASSGAVSNQPQHF.